A single sample is the source of the 13 T cell receptor beta chains below, sequenced in a study of blood T cell repertoires in COVID-19 (dated by TCRdb to 2019 to 2021). The method was the immunoSEQ multiplex PCR assay. Held by TCRdb, this immuneACCESS table contains in-frame sequences only and omits some clones. Under half of the omission traces to an unresolved V gene where checked; the cause of the rest is unknown. Present in this sample are 150,000 to 200,000 clones, approximately 90% of which were seen just once. The top ten clones comprise around 5% of the sample. Source material: peripheral blood. These receptors all come from a human donor in a cohort sampled during active COVID-19.

V gene TRBV7-3 combines with J gene TRBJ2-3; 9 bases agree with TRBD2. Trimming at V came to 5 bases and at J to 5 bases, leaving 5 bases not matched to a gene. CDR1 SGHTA and CDR2 FQGTGA come from the germline V gene. This CDR3 spans 14 amino acids. The CDR3 protein is CASSPGLAQDTQYF. The CDR3 bases are TGTGCCAGCAGCCCGGGACTAGCCCAAGATACGCAGTATTTT.

V and J are TRBV11-3 and TRBJ2-5; D might be TRBD1 (5 bases). Germline V CDR1 and CDR2: SGHNT, YENEEA. The CDR3 totals 14 residues. Deletions cut 0 bases from V and 5 bases from J, with 10 bases between. CDR3 bases: TGTGCCAGCAGCTTAGATCCAGGGTCGGAGACCCAGTACTTC. It translates to CASSLDPGSETQYF. The variable domain in full, completed from reference TRBV11-3 and TRBJ2-5, reads EAGVVQSPRYKIIEKKQPVAFWCNPISGHNTLYWYLQNLGQGPELLIRYENEEAVDDSQLPKDRFSAERLKGVDSTLKIQPAELGDSAVYLCASSLDPGSETQYFGPGTRLLVL.

This chain links TRBV5-4 with TRBJ2-5; 9 positions match TRBD1. There are 15 residues in the CDR3. The V segment lost 4 bases and the J segment 5 bases; nucleotides outside the gene matches: 9. Germline V lookup: CDR1 SGHNT, CDR2 YYREEE (reference sequence). CDR3 coding DNA: TGTGCCAGCAGCAGACGACAGGGGGAAAGGGAGACCCAGTACTTC. Protein: CASSRRQGERETQYF.

The chain links TRBV5-1 to TRBJ2-7; TRBD1 matches 7 bases. Germline trimming cut 4 bases from V and 4 bases from J; bases unmatched to any gene: 5. This CDR3 is built from 13 residues. Germline-derived CDR1 and CDR2 are SGHRS and YFSETQ. The CDR3 coding sequence is TGCGCCAGCAGCCGACAGGGAACTTACGAGCAGTACTTC. Protein product: CASSRQGTYEQYF.

CDR3 nucleotides: TGCAGCGCCCCTGTGGGGGGACGAATGAACACTGAAGCTTTCTTT. Amino acids: CSAPVGGRMNTEAFF. The rearrangement joins TRBV29-1 to TRBJ1-1; perhaps TRBD1 as D (5 bases). Germline CDR1 reads SQVTM; CDR2 reads ANQGSEA. The CDR3 runs to 15 residues. Trimming cost V 7 bases and J 0 bases, with 18 bases left between them.

V is TRBV7-9 and J is TRBJ1-5; D is uncertain. CDR1 SEHNR and CDR2 FQNEAQ come from the germline V gene (reference sequence). V was clipped by 3 bases and J by 7 bases, with 16 bases between them. This CDR3 region has 15 residues. The CDR3 region has the DNA TGTGCCAGCAGCTTCGGACCCCAGGAGGTCCAGCCCCAGCATTTT. Protein product: CASSFGPQEVQPQHF. The full variable domain, completed using reference TRBV7-9 and TRBJ1-5, is DTGVSQNPRHKITKRGQNVTFRCDPISEHNRLYWYRQTLGQGPEFLTYFQNEAQLEKSRLLSDRFSAERPKGSFSTLEIQRTEQGDSAMYLCASSFGPQEVQPQHFGDGTRLSIL.

This chain connects TRBV10-3 to TRBJ2-7; possible D gene TRBD1, 6 bases. V was shortened by 6 bases and J by 6 bases, with 21 bases between the two germline ends. Germline lookup yields CDR1 ENHRY and CDR2 SYGVKD. The CDR3 extends over 15 amino acids. In DNA, the CDR3 is TGTGCCATCAGGGAACAGGGCGTCTCCGTCGGCGAGCAGTACTTC. It encodes CAIREQGVSVGEQYF.

The chain combines TRBV6-6 with TRBJ1-4, with a weak D call TRBD1 (5 bases). This CDR3 is 14 amino acids long. CDR1 and CDR2 from the germline V gene are MNHNY and SVGAGI (reference sequence). V lost 6 bases and J lost 7, with 15 bases in between. The CDR3 coding sequence is TGTGCCAGCAGAACCCCGGGGGTCGCTGAAAAACTGTTTTTT. Encoded protein: CASRTPGVAEKLFF.

V usage is TRBV27 and J usage is TRBJ2-3, with 11 bases fitting TRBD2. Germline CDR1 MNHEY, CDR2 SMNVEV (reference sequence). The CDR3 spans 17 residues. With V trimmed by 5 bases and J by 6 bases, 13 bases remained unmatched. The DNA of the CDR3 is TGTGCCAGCAGTATTAAAAAGACTAGCGGGAACCCGGATACGCAGTATTTT. It encodes CASSIKKTSGNPDTQYF.

The chain couples TRBV30 to TRBJ2-7; 8 nucleotides align to TRBD2. The CDR3 is 14 amino acids. CDR1 is GTSNPN, CDR2 SVGIG, per germline (reference sequence). The V segment lost 4 bases and the J segment 4 bases; nucleotides outside the gene matches: 9. The DNA of the CDR3 is TGTGCCTGGAAGGGCGGGCGGGGGGCTTACGAGCAGTACTTC. It specifies CAWKGGRGAYEQYF.

The chain recombines TRBV7-9 with TRBJ1-2; TRBD1 matches at 8 bases. The germline V gene encodes CDR1 SEHNR and CDR2 FQNEAQ (reference sequence). V dropped 0 bases and J dropped 3; count of bases not matched to a gene: 6. The CDR3 is 16 residues long. Here the CDR3 DNA reads TGTGCCAGCAGCTTAGCCCCCGACAGGGGCCACTATGGCTACACCTTC. Protein sequence: CASSLAPDRGHYGYTF.

This chain uses TRBV10-3 with TRBJ2-7; TRBD2 agrees at 8 bases. The V gene's germline CDR1 is ENHRY and CDR2 SYGVKD. Trimming at V came to 5 bases and at J to 3 bases, leaving 12 bases not matched to a gene. The CDR3 consists of 16 residues. The CDR3 region has the DNA TGTGCCATCAGTCCCGGGGGGGTTAACCCGAACTACGAGCAGTACTTC. As protein: CAISPGGVNPNYEQYF.

The chain is built from TRBV28 and TRBJ1-5, with D tentatively TRBD1 (5 bases). Trimming took 5 bases from V and 0 from J, leaving 14 bases between them. Per the germline V gene, CDR1 is MDHEN and CDR2 is SYDVKM. This CDR3 region has 16 residues. CDR3 DNA sequence: TGTGCCAGCAGTATCCGCAGGGTTTATAGCAATCAGCCCCAGCATTTT. It encodes CASSIRRVYSNQPQHF.